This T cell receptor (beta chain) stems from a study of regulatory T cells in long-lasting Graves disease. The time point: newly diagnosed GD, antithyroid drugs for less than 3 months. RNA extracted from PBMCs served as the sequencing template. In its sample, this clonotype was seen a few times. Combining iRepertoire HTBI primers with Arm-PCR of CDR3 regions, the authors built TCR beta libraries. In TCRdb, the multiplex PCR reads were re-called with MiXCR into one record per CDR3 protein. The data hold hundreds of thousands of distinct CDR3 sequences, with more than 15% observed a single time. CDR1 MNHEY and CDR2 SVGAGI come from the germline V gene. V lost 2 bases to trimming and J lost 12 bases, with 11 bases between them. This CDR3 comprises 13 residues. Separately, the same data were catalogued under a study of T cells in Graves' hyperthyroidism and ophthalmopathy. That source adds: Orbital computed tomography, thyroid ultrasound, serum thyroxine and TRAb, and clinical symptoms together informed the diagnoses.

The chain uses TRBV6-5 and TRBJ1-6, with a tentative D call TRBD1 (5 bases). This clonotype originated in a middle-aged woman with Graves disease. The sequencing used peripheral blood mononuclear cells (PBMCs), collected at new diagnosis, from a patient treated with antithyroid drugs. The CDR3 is CASSYVGQQPLHF. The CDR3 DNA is TGTGCCAGCAGTTACGTGGGGCAGCAACCCCTCCACTTT.